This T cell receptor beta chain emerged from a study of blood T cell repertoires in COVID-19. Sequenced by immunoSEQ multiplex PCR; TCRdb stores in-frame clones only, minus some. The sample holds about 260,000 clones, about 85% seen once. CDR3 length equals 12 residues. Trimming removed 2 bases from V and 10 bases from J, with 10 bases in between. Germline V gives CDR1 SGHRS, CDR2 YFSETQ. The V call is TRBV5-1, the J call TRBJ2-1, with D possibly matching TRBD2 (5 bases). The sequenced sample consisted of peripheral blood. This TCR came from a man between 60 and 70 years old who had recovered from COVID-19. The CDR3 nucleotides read TGCGCCAGCAGCTTCAGGACGGGAGAGCAGTTCTTC. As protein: CASSFRTGEQFF.